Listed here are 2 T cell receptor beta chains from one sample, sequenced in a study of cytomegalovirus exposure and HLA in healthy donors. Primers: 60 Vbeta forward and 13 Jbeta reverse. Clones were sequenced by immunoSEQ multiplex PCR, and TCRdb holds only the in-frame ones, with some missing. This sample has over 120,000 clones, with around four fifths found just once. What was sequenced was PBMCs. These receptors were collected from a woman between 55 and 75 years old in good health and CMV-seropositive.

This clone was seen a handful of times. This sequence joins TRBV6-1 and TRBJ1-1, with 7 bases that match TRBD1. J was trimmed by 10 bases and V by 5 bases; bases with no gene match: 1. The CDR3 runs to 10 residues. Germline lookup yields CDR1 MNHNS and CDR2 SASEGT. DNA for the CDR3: TGTGCCAGCAGTTCAGGGGGAGCTTTCTTT. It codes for CASSSGGAFF.

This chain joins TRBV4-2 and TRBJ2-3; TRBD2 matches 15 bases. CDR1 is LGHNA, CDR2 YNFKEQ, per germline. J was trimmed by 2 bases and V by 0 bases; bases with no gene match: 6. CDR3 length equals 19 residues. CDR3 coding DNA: TGTGCCAGCAGCCAAGACGGTGGGACTAGCGGGGGGCCCACAGATACGCAGTATTTT. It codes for CASSQDGGTSGGPTDTQYF.